This T cell receptor beta chain was identified during a study of tissue T cells after allogeneic stem cell transplantation. Looked up from germline, CDR1 is GKSSPN and CDR2 is SITVG. Deletions cut 0 bases from V and 0 bases from J, with 9 bases between. The CDR3 contains 15 residues. Time point in this sample: mouse harvest day 7 after allogeneic transplant. Each mouse received 10^7 T-cell-depleted marrow cells plus 10^6 splenic CD5+ T cells by tail vein. TCRbeta CDR3 was sequenced at survey depth with template counts. Only in-frame clones appear in the TCRdb table, and some are missing; sequencing was by immunoSEQ multiplex PCR. The table has 7,000 to 7,500 clones, 45% to 55% seen once. This clone was recorded once. Its antigen is as yet unknown. Gene and germline names: mouse. The sequence runs out 1 residue before the end of the CDR3; the remainder is reconstructed from the germline J gene. Study results and caveats: In patients and mice, blood and spleen missed much of tissue repertoire.

The chain links TRBV31 to TRBJ1-3; no clear D gene. This TCR was sampled from a female BALB/c mouse given C57BL/6 T cells with graft-versus-host disease after an allogeneic hematopoietic cell transplant. The sample comprised gut tissue. Incomplete CDR3 DNA: TGTGCCTGGAGTCTAAGGTGGTATTCTGGAAATACGCTCTAT. Translation gives CAWSLRWYSGNTLY. The full CDR3 is CAWSLRWYSGNTLYF.